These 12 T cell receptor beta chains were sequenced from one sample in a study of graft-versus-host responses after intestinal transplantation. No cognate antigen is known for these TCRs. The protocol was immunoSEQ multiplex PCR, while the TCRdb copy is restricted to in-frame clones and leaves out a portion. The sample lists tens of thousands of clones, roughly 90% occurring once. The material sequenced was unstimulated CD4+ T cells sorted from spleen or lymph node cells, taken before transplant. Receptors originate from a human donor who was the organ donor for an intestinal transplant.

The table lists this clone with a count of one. The CDR3 sequence is CASSGSHRAGNTIYF. The CDR3, as DNA: TGTGCCAGCAGTGGGAGTCACAGGGCTGGAAACACCATATATTTT. The V call is TRBV6-1, the J call TRBJ1-3; a weak D match, TRBD1 (6 bases). Germline values: CDR1 MNHNS, CDR2 SASEGT. The CDR3 extends over 15 amino acids. Trimming stripped 4 bases from V and 2 bases from J, with 12 bases between.

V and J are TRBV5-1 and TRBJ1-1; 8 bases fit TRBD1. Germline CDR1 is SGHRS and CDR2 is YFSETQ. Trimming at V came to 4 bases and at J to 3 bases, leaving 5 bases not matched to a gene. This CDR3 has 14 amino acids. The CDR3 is CASSQQGGDTEAFF. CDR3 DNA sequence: TGCGCCAGCAGCCAACAGGGGGGGGACACTGAAGCTTTCTTT.

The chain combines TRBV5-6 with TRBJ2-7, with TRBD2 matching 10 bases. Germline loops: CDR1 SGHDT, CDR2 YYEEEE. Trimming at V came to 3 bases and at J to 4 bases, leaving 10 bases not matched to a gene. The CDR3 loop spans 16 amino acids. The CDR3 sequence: CASSSGRGLATYEQYF. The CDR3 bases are TGTGCCAGCAGCTCCGGGCGGGGACTAGCGACGTACGAGCAGTACTTC.

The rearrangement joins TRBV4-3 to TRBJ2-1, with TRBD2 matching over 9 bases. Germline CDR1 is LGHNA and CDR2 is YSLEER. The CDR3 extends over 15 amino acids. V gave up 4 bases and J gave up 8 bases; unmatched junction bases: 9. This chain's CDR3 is CASSPGTSRGDEQFF. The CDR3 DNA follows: TGCGCCAGCAGCCCAGGGACTAGCCGGGGCGATGAGCAGTTCTTC.

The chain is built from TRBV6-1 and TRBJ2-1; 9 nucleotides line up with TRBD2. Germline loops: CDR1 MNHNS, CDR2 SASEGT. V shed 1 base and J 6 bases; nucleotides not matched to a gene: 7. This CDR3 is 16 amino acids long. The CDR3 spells CASSEDTSGWGNEQFF. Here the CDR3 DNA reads TGTGCCAGCAGTGAAGATACTAGCGGGTGGGGCAATGAGCAGTTCTTC.

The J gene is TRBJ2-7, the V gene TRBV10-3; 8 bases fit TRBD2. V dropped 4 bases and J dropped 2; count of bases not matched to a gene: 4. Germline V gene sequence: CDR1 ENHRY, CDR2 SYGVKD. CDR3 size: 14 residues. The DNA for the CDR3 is TGTGCCATCAGTGTTGGTAGCGGGACCTACGAGCAGTACTTC. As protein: CAISVGSGTYEQYF.

The CDR3 bases are TGCAGTACCCCAGGGGCCTACGAGCAGTACTTC. Residues: CSTPGAYEQYF. This chain links TRBV20-1 with TRBJ2-5, with D possibly matching TRBD1 (6 bases). The J call is doubtful: the DNA matches TRBJ2-7 better. The CDR3 length is 11 residues. The germline gives CDR1 DFQATT, CDR2 SNEGSKA (reference sequence).

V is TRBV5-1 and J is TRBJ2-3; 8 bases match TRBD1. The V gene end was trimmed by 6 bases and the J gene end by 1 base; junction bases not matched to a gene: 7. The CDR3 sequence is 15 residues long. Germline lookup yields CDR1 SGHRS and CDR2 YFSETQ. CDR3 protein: CASTRTGSGTDTQYF. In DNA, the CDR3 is TGCGCCAGCACCCGGACAGGGAGTGGCACAGATACGCAGTATTTT. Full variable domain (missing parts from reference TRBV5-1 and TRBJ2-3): KAGVTQTPRYLIKTRGQQVTLSCSPISGHRSVSWYQQTPGQGLQFLFEYFSETQRNKGNFPGRFSGRQFSNSRSEMNVSTLELGDSALYLCASTRTGSGTDTQYFGPGTRLTVL.

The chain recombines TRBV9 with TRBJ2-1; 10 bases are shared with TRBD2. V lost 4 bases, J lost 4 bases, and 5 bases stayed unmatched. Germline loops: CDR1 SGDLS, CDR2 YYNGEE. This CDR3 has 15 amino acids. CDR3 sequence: CASSPGLAEYNEQFF. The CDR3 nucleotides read TGTGCCAGCAGCCCCGGACTAGCGGAATACAATGAGCAGTTCTTC.

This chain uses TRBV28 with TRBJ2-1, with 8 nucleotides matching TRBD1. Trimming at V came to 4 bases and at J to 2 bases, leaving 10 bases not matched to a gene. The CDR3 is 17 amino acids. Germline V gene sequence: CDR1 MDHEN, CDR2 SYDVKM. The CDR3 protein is CASSSMGGQGPYNEQFF. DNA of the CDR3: TGTGCCAGCAGTTCCATGGGCGGACAGGGACCCTACAATGAGCAGTTCTTC.

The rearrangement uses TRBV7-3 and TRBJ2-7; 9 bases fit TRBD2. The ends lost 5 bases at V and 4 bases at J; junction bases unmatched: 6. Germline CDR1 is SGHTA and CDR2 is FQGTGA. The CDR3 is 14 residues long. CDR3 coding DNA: TGTGCCAGCAGCCCCGCGGGGGGGTCATACGAGCAGTACTTC. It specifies CASSPAGGSYEQYF. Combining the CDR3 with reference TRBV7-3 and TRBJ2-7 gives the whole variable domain GAGVSQTPSNKVTEKGKYVELRCDPISGHTALYWYRQSLGQGPEFLIYFQGTGAADDSGLPNDRFFAVRPEGSVSTLKIQRTERGDSAVYLCASSPAGGSYEQYFGPGTRLTVT.

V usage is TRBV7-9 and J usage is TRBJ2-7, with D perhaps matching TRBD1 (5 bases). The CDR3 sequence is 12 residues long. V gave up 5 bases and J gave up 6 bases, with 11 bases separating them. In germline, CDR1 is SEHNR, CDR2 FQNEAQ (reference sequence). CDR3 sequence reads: CASSPSGLEQYF. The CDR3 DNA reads TGTGCCAGCAGCCCGTCAGGGCTCGAGCAGTACTTC.